The rows below give T cell receptor beta chains drawn from one sample of a study of shared clonotypes between healthy human individuals. This table comes from immunoSEQ multiplex PCR, and its TCRdb copy is limited to in-frame clones, with some not included. Of under 2,500,000 clones listed, 90% to 97% are singletons. The sample comprised naive CD4+ T cells sorted from blood. These receptors came from a man in his late teens or twenties in good health. CDR3s include the opening cysteine and the closing phenylalanine or tryptophan. Each record gives: J gene, clone size, D gene, V gene, CDR3 DNA, CDR3 protein. The D gene is left open where the match is weak. Rows may omit the clone size; those that give it use once, few, many or a size class.

J: TRBJ1-6; size: .; D: .; V: TRBV9; DNA: TGTGCCAGCAGCAGGACAGACTCAAATTCACCCCTCCACTTT; CDR3: CASSRTDSNSPLHF
J: TRBJ1-6; size: .; D: .; V: TRBV5-1; DNA: TGCGCCAGCAGCTTGGACAGCGCTAATTCACCCCTCCACTTT; CDR3: CASSLDSANSPLHF
J: TRBJ1-5; size: once; D: TRBD1; V: TRBV5-3; DNA: TGTGCCAGAAGCTTTGGAAAGGACAGGGGTGATCAGCCCCAGCATTTT; CDR3: CARSFGKDRGDQPQHF
J: TRBJ2-5; size: once; D: .; V: TRBV7-1; DNA: TGTGCCAGCACCTCGATGAGAGGATCGGCCTGGGAGACCCAGTACTTC; CDR3: CASTSMRGSAWETQYF
J: TRBJ2-2; size: .; D: TRBD2; V: TRBV27; DNA: TGTGCCAGCAGTTTACGGGTACTAGCGGGGCCCGGGGAGCTGTTTTTT; CDR3: CASSLRVLAGPGELFF
J: TRBJ2-5; size: .; D: .; V: TRBV28; DNA: TGTGCCAGCAGCCTTACAGGGATACGTGCAGAGACCCAGTACTTC; CDR3: CASSLTGIRAETQYF
J: TRBJ1-5; size: .; D: .; V: TRBV6-6; DNA: TGTGCCAGCAGTTCCTTCTCCGGGGGAGGCAATCAGCCCCAGCATTTT; CDR3: CASSSFSGGGNQPQHF
J: TRBJ2-1; size: .; D: .; V: TRBV10-3; DNA: TGTGCCATCAGTGATGTGCTAAATGAGCAGTTCTTC; CDR3: CAISDVLNEQFF
J: TRBJ1-6; size: .; D: .; V: TRBV7-9; DNA: TGTGCCAGCAGTTATTTCGGGGGGGCGGATTCACCCCTCCACTTT; CDR3: CASSYFGGADSPLHF
J: TRBJ2-3; size: once; D: .; V: TRBV6-5; DNA: TGTGCCAGCAAGCGACCTGCCACTGATACGCAGTATTTT; CDR3: CASKRPATDTQYF
J: TRBJ1-2; size: .; D: .; V: TRBV19; DNA: TGTGCCAGTATCGACGGCGGTTATGGCTACACCTTC; CDR3: CASIDGGYGYTF
J: TRBJ1-6; size: .; D: .; V: TRBV5-4; DNA: TGTGCCAGCAGCGTAGGGAATAATTCACCCCTCCACTTT; CDR3: CASSVGNNSPLHF
J: TRBJ1-5; size: .; D: .; V: TRBV6-1; DNA: TGTGCCAGCAGTACAGGGTTGGGCCAGCCCCAGCATTTT; CDR3: CASSTGLGQPQHF
J: TRBJ2-3; size: once; D: TRBD1; V: TRBV6-1; DNA: TGTGCCAGCCGTGTAGGGGGACAGGTCGCAGATACGCAGTATTTT; CDR3: CASRVGGQVADTQYF
J: TRBJ1-3; size: .; D: .; V: TRBV2; DNA: TGTGCCAGCAGTACAGGGAGGGGAAACACCATATATTTT; CDR3: CASSTGRGNTIYF
J: TRBJ2-7; size: .; D: .; V: TRBV9; DNA: TGTGCCAGCAGCGTAGCCCCCCGTTACGAGCAGTACTTC; CDR3: CASSVAPRYEQYF
J: TRBJ2-5; size: .; D: .; V: TRBV7-3; DNA: TGTGCCAGCAGCCTAACTGGGCAGACCCAAGAGACCCAGTACTTC; CDR3: CASSLTGQTQETQYF
J: TRBJ1-4; size: .; D: .; V: TRBV9; DNA: TGTGCCAGCAGCGTCAACCCCTCGGGGGAAAAACTGTTTTTT; CDR3: CASSVNPSGEKLFF
J: TRBJ1-3; size: .; D: .; V: TRBV6-1; DNA: TGTGCCAGCAGTGAAGGAAACTCTGGAAACACCATATATTTT; CDR3: CASSEGNSGNTIYF
J: TRBJ1-1; size: .; D: .; V: TRBV19; DNA: TGTGCCGGACGGTCGAACACTGAAGCTTTCTTT; CDR3: CAGRSNTEAFF
J: TRBJ2-3; size: .; D: .; V: TRBV7-2; DNA: TGTGCCAGCAGCTTTCATCCCGTGGATACGCAGTATTTT; CDR3: CASSFHPVDTQYF
J: TRBJ1-1; size: .; D: .; V: TRBV2; DNA: TGTGCCAGCAGTGAGGAGGGAGGCACTGAAGCTTTCTTT; CDR3: CASSEEGGTEAFF
J: TRBJ2-1; size: .; D: TRBD2; V: TRBV9; DNA: TGTGCCAGCAGCGTAGGGGGACTAGGGTTGGATGAGCAGTTCTTC; CDR3: CASSVGGLGLDEQFF
J: TRBJ2-3; size: once; D: .; V: TRBV5-6; DNA: TGTGCCAGCAGCGCGGTAACTACAGATACGCAGTATTTT; CDR3: CASSAVTTDTQYF